One and the same sample provided the 13 T cell receptor beta chains below, sequenced in a study of OX40 agonist ivuxolimab in advanced cancers. Clones were sequenced by immunoSEQ multiplex PCR, and TCRdb holds only the in-frame ones, with some missing. The sample yields more than 75,000 clones, approximately 90% seen once. The sample in question was CD4+ or CD8+ T cells sorted from blood, obtained in a trial of the OX40 agonist ivuxolimab. These receptors all stem from an adult with an advanced solid tumor such as melanoma, head and neck, liver or kidney cancer.

This clone has only a few counts. This chain uses TRBV6-6 with TRBJ1-6; no definite D call. Germline CDR1 reads MNHNY; CDR2 reads SVGAGI (reference sequence). There are 13 residues in the CDR3. V lost 9 bases to trimming and J lost 14 bases, with 20 bases between them. The DNA of the CDR3 is TGTGCCAGTAGCGATTTCCTTGGGAAGGCCCTCCACTTT. This sequence encodes CASSDFLGKALHF.

The genes are TRBV7-9 and TRBJ2-7, with D possibly matching TRBD2 (5 bases). Trimming removed 3 bases from V and 1 base from J, with 10 bases in between. Germline V lookup: CDR1 SEHNR, CDR2 FQNEAQ (reference sequence). CDR3 length: 14 amino acids. CDR3 in amino acids: CASSFDTSSYEQYF. CDR3 nucleotides: TGTGCCAGCAGCTTCGATACTAGTTCCTACGAGCAGTACTTC. Using reference TRBV7-9 and TRBJ2-7 for the parts outside the CDR3, the full variable domain is DTGVSQNPRHKITKRGQNVTFRCDPISEHNRLYWYRQTLGQGPEFLTYFQNEAQLEKSRLLSDRFSAERPKGSFSTLEIQRTEQGDSAMYLCASSFDTSSYEQYFGPGTRLTVT.

The chain couples TRBV28 to TRBJ1-4; TRBD1 matches at 7 bases. CDR1 and CDR2 from the germline V gene are MDHEN and SYDVKM. V lost 4 bases, J lost 8 bases, and 7 bases stayed unmatched. The CDR3 loop spans 14 amino acids. The CDR3 DNA is TGTGCCAGCAGTTGGAGGGGGCGCGGGGAAAAACTGTTTTTT. This sequence encodes CASSWRGRGEKLFF.

The rearrangement links TRBV5-3 to TRBJ1-5, with D uncertain. TRBV5-3 is recorded as an ORF, its role being uncertain. Trimming removed 3 bases from V and 9 bases from J, with 13 bases in between. There are 13 residues in the CDR3. The DNA of the CDR3 is TGTGCCAGAAGCTCGGCGGGGAATAGGCCCCAGCATTTT. Its protein product is CARSSAGNRPQHF.

The rearrangement uses TRBV7-9 and TRBJ2-7; 8 bases align to TRBD2. V shed 0 bases and J 2 bases; nucleotides not matched to a gene: 9. Germline values: CDR1 SEHNR, CDR2 FQNEAQ (reference sequence). The CDR3 consists of 17 residues. DNA for the CDR3: TGTGCCAGCAGCTTAGCGGTCGGGGGGGCTCAGGCCTACGAGCAGTACTTC. Translated: CASSLAVGGAQAYEQYF. Full variable domain (outside the CDR3, taken from reference TRBV7-9 and TRBJ2-7): DTGVSQNPRHKITKRGQNVTFRCDPISEHNRLYWYRQTLGQGPEFLTYFQNEAQLEKSRLLSDRFSAERPKGSFSTLEIQRTEQGDSAMYLCASSLAVGGAQAYEQYFGPGTRLTVT.

The rearrangement uses TRBV7-6 and TRBJ1-1; D might be TRBD1 (5 bases). Per the germline V gene, CDR1 is SGHVS and CDR2 is FNYEAQ. The length of the CDR3 is 12 residues. Trimming shortened V by 3 bases and J by 10 bases, and 12 bases separated the two germline ends. As DNA, the CDR3 is TGTGCCAGCAGCTTGATGAAGGGGACAGCTTTCTTT. Translation: CASSLMKGTAFF. The full variable domain, rest sourced from reference TRBV7-6 and TRBJ1-1, is GAGVSQSPRYKVTKRGQDVALRCDPISGHVSLYWYRQALGQGPEFLTYFNYEAQQDKSGLPNDRFSAERPEGSISTLTIQRTEQRDSAMYRCASSLMKGTAFFGQGTRLTVV.

V is TRBV6-1 and J is TRBJ2-5; no reliable D call. The V gene lost 3 bases and the J gene lost 5 bases, with 10 bases spanning the gap. CDR1 is MNHNS and CDR2 is SASEGT in the germline V gene. The CDR3 spans 13 residues. This chain's CDR3 is CASSERLEETQYF. The DNA of the CDR3 is TGTGCCAGCAGTGAGCGACTGGAGGAGACCCAGTACTTC.

The V gene is TRBV5-1, the J gene TRBJ2-5; D is unclear. V lost 1 base and J 5 bases, leaving 9 bases between the germline ends. The germline gives CDR1 SGHRS, CDR2 YFSETQ. The CDR3 covers 13 residues. The CDR3 coding sequence is TGCGCCAGCAGCTTGAAGGTCCGGGAGACCCAGTACTTC. This encodes CASSLKVRETQYF.

The chain joins TRBV6-1 to TRBJ2-1; TRBD2 might be the D (9 bases). The V end lost 7 bases, the J end lost 7 bases, and 17 bases lay between the germline ends. The CDR3 length is 14 residues. The V gene's germline CDR1 is MNHNS and CDR2 SASEGT. As DNA, the CDR3 is TGTGCCAGCACGCTAGCGGGGACAGGAAATGAGCAGTTCTTC. Translation: CASTLAGTGNEQFF.

This chain joins TRBV27 and TRBJ2-3; 7 positions match TRBD2. Germline trimming cut 5 bases from V and 6 bases from J; bases unmatched to any gene: 14. CDR1 is MNHEY, CDR2 SMNVEV, per germline (reference sequence). This CDR3 contains 16 residues. The CDR3 DNA reads as TGTGCCAGCAGTAGGGGAGATAGCGGGTTTCCTGATACGCAGTATTTT. Its protein is CASSRGDSGFPDTQYF.

The chain couples TRBV5-1 to TRBJ1-1; D not resolved. V lost 2 bases, J lost 2 bases, and 13 bases lay in between. The CDR3 length is 15 residues. Germline values: CDR1 SGHRS, CDR2 YFSETQ. This CDR3 is CASSFLAGGNTEAFF. CDR3 bases: TGCGCCAGCAGCTTCTTAGCCGGAGGAAACACTGAAGCTTTCTTT.

This chain uses TRBV5-1 with TRBJ1-1, with 7 bases fitting TRBD1. The CDR3 is made up of 15 amino acids. In germline, CDR1 is SGHRS, CDR2 YFSETQ. With V trimmed by 4 bases and J by 0 bases, 6 bases remained unmatched. For the CDR3, the DNA is TGCGCCAGCAGCGCCGGGACAGTCGTGAACACTGAAGCTTTCTTT. Protein: CASSAGTVVNTEAFF.

This chain connects TRBV15 to TRBJ2-2; TRBD1 agrees at 10 bases. The junction had 4 bases not matched to a gene; V was cut back by 5 bases and J by 4 bases. Germline V gene sequence: CDR1 LNHNV, CDR2 YYDKDF (reference sequence). The CDR3 spans 15 residues. CDR3 sequence: CATSGGTGATGELFF. The CDR3 coding sequence is TGTGCCACCAGCGGTGGGACAGGGGCCACCGGGGAGCTGTTTTTT.